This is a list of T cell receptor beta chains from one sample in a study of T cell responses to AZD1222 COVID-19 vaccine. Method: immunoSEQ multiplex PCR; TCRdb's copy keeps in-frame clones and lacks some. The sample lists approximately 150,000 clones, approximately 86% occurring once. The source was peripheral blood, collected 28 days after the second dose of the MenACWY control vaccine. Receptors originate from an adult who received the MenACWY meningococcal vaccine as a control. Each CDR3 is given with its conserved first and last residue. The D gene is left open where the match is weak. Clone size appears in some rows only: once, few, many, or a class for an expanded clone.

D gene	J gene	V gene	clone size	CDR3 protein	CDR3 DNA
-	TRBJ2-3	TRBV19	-	CASWDSPDTQYF	TGTGCCAGCTGGGACTCCCCGGATACGCAGTATTTT
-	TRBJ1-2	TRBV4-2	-	CASSQDVYGYTF	TGTGCCAGCAGCCAAGACGTCTATGGCTACACCTTC
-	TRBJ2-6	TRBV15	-	CATSRDPRAISSGANVLTF	TGTGCCACCAGCAGAGATCCCAGGGCGATAAGCTCTGGGGCCAACGTCCTGACTTTC
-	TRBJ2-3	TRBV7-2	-	CASSLVGATDTQYF	TGTGCCAGCAGCTTAGTGGGGGCCACAGATACGCAGTATTTT
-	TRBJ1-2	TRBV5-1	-	CASSTRVGQNYGYTF	TGCGCCAGCAGCACCCGCGTGGGTCAAAACTATGGCTACACCTTC
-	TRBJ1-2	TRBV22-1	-	CPGSVGARGLKGGYTF	TGTCCTGGGAGCGTGGGGGCCAGGGGGCTAAAGGGTGGCTACACCTTC
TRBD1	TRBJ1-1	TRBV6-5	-	CASSLDRETEAFF	TGTGCCAGCAGTTTGGACAGGGAAACTGAAGCTTTCTTT
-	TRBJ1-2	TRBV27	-	CASSASRGSGGYTF	TGTGCCAGCAGTGCGAGCAGGGGTTCAGGTGGCTACACCTTC
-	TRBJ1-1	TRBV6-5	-	CASSYGTGYTEAFF	TGTGCCAGCAGTTACGGTACAGGATACACTGAAGCTTTCTTT
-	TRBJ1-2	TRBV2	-	CASSEYTGEAGYTF	TGTGCCAGCAGTGAATATACGGGTGAGGCTGGCTACACCTTC
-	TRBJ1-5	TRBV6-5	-	CASSYSAQPQHF	TGTGCCAGCAGTTACTCGGCTCAGCCCCAGCATTTT
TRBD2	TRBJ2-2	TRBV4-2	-	CASSQTLAGDNTGELFF	TGTGCCAGCAGCCAAACCCTAGCGGGAGATAACACCGGGGAGCTGTTTTTT
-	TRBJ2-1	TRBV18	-	CASSPLDPLYNEQFF	TGTGCCAGCTCACCCCTCGACCCCTTATACAATGAGCAGTTCTTC
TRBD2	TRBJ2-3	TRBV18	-	CASSPAGLSTDTQYF	TGTGCCAGCTCACCGGCGGGACTAAGCACAGATACGCAGTATTTT
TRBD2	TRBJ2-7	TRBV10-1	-	CASSAGTTSYEQYF	TGCGCCAGCAGTGCCGGGACTACGTCCTACGAGCAGTACTTC
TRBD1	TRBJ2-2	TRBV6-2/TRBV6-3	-	CASSYPSTGDVWSTGELFF	TGTGCCAGCAGTTACCCATCGACAGGGGACGTCTGGAGCACCGGGGAGCTGTTTTTT
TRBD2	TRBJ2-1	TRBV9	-	CASSPRSSGSYNEQFF	TGTGCCAGCAGCCCCCGATCTAGCGGTTCATACAATGAGCAGTTCTTC
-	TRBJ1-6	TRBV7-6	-	CASSLDRRSPLHF	TGTGCCAGCAGCTTAGACAGGCGTTCACCCCTCCACTTT
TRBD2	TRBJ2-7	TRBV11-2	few	CASSLAGGPYEQYF	TGTGCCAGCAGCTTGGCGGGAGGGCCCTACGAGCAGTACTTC
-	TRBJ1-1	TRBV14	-	CASSLQKLGTSPEAFF	TGTGCCAGCAGCCTTCAGAAACTAGGGACATCGCCTGAAGCTTTCTTT